Listed here are 25 T cell receptor beta chains from one sample, sequenced in a study of Graves' ophthalmopathy and Graves' hyperthyroidism. Amplification of TCR beta CDR3 regions used RNA transcripts. An opening RT-PCR round employed HTBI primers and preceded a second-round multiplex PCR. TCRdb reanalysed the multiplex PCR reads using MiXCR and keeps one entry per CDR3 protein. The table records 500,000 to 700,000 distinct CDR3 sequences, approximately 21% of them present only once. The sample was peripheral blood. The receptors derive from a woman aged 18-30 years with stable Graves' hyperthyroidism. Some clones in this sample may be carry-over from other donors' samples.

This clonotype was found many times. CDR3 bases: TGCGCCAGCAGCTTGGCTAGCGGCTCCTACGAGCAGTACTTC. Amino acid sequence: CASSLASGSYEQYF. The rearrangement joins TRBV5-1 to TRBJ2-7; 7 bases agree with TRBD2. Germline-derived CDR1 and CDR2 are SGHRS and YFSETQ. The CDR3 is made up of 14 amino acids. Trimming cost V 0 bases and J 0 bases; bases outside gene matches: 0. Filled out from reference TRBV5-1 and TRBJ2-7, the complete variable domain reads KAGVTQTPRYLIKTRGQQVTLSCSPISGHRSVSWYQQTPGQGLQFLFEYFSETQRNKGNFPGRFSGRQFSNSRSEMNVSTLELGDSALYLCASSLASGSYEQYFGPGTRLTVT.

This clonotype has at least ten counts. The V and J genes are TRBV7-6 and TRBJ1-1; a possible D gene is TRBD1 (6 bases). The CDR3 totals 13 residues. The germline V and J ends were trimmed by 4 bases and 1 base, with 7 bases remaining between them. Germline CDR1 and CDR2: SGHVS and FNYEAQ. CDR3 amino acids: CASSWDKNTEAFF. The CDR3 nucleotides read TGTGCCAGCAGCTGGGACAAGAACACTGAAGCTTTCTTT. Based on the CDR3 plus reference TRBV7-6 and TRBJ1-1, the full variable domain is GAGVSQSPRYKVTKRGQDVALRCDPISGHVSLYWYRQALGQGPEFLTYFNYEAQQDKSGLPNDRFSAERPEGSISTLTIQRTEQRDSAMYRCASSWDKNTEAFFGQGTRLTVV.

This clonotype was recorded a few times. V is TRBV12-3 or TRBV12-4 and J is TRBJ1-3, with D hard to call. CDR3 size: 14 residues. V dropped 4 bases and J dropped 0 bases, with 7 bases sitting between them. CDR3 nucleotide sequence: TGTGCCAGCAGTTCGACCAACTCTGGAAACACCATATATTTT. It is translated as CASSSTNSGNTIYF.

This clonotype has at least ten counts. V gene TRBV2 combines with J gene TRBJ1-2, with unresolved D. This CDR3 has 12 amino acids. V lost 10 bases and J lost 6, with 15 bases in between. CDR1 SNHLY and CDR2 FYNNEI come from the germline V gene. Here the CDR3 DNA reads TGTGCCACCGACGGGCCCAGAGATGGCTACACCTTC. As protein: CATDGPRDGYTF.

The J gene is TRBJ1-1, the V gene TRBV12-3 or TRBV12-4, with 8 bases lining up with TRBD1. Trimming took 4 bases from V and 5 from J; bases not matched to a gene: 9. The CDR3 sequence is 15 residues long. The CDR3 nucleotides read TGTGCCAGCAGTTCCCAGGGGGCAAGGAGGACTGAAGCTTTCTTT. Translation gives CASSSQGARRTEAFF.

The chain is built from TRBV12-3 or TRBV12-4 and TRBJ1-2; no firm D call. The germline V and J ends were trimmed by 6 bases and 8 bases, with 16 bases remaining between them. The CDR3 covers 13 residues. DNA for the CDR3: TGTGCCAGCAGATCTGACCGCGGTTCGGGCTACACCTTC. As protein: CASRSDRGSGYTF.

Only a few counts were recorded for this clonotype. The genes are TRBV12-3 or TRBV12-4 and TRBJ1-2; D possibly corresponds to TRBD1 (6 bases). Trimming took 8 bases from V and 0 from J, leaving 13 bases between them. The CDR3 spans 14 residues. The CDR3 sequence is CASPWTVPNYGYTF. The CDR3 DNA sequence: TGTGCCAGCCCCTGGACAGTTCCTAACTATGGCTACACCTTC.

CDR3 loop: CASGSLRNTIYF. DNA for the CDR3: TGTGCCAGCGGGTCCTTAAGAAACACCATATATTTT. V is TRBV6-1 and J is TRBJ1-3; D uncertain. The germline gives CDR1 MNHNS, CDR2 SASEGT. V lost 8 bases and J lost 5, with 10 bases in between. This CDR3 is built from 12 residues.

This clonotype was detected ten times or more. The V gene is TRBV7-2, the J gene TRBJ2-7, with D perhaps TRBD1 (6 bases). V lost 5 bases and J lost 2, with 13 bases in between. CDR1 is SGHTA and CDR2 is FQGNSA in the germline V gene. CDR3 length: 14 residues. The CDR3 loop reads CASSPRQGTYEQYF. The CDR3 region has the DNA TGTGCCAGCAGCCCCCGGCAGGGGACCTACGAGCAGTACTTC.

The V call is TRBV5-4, the J call TRBJ1-1, with unresolved D. V was pared by 2 bases and J by 2 bases, with 10 bases between. The CDR3 is made up of 14 amino acids. Germline V CDR1 and CDR2: SGHNT, YYREEE (reference sequence). The CDR3 DNA reads as TGTGCCAGCAGCTTTAGGCAGCACAACACTGAAGCTTTCTTT. It translates to CASSFRQHNTEAFF.

The chain recombines TRBV28 with TRBJ2-2; no clear D. This CDR3 comprises 13 residues. Germline V gene lookup returns CDR1 MDHEN and CDR2 SYDVKM. V dropped 5 bases and J dropped 7 bases, with 11 bases sitting between them. CDR3 nucleotides: TGTGCCAGCAGTAGGACCACTTACGGGGAGCTGTTTTTT. It yields the protein CASSRTTYGELFF.

This clonotype was detected ten times or more. This chain uses TRBV6-5 with TRBJ1-1; D remains ambiguous. V shed 3 bases and J shed 1 base, with 6 bases lying between them. Germline V gene lookup returns CDR1 MNHEY and CDR2 SVGAGI. CDR3 length: 13 residues. The DNA of the CDR3 is TGTGCCAGCAGTTATCTCCGGAACACTGAAGCTTTCTTT. Its translation is CASSYLRNTEAFF.

This clonotype was recorded many times. A much larger clone lies a single base off, so this may be a read error. The rearrangement links TRBV7-9 to TRBJ2-7; TRBD1 agrees at 7 bases. Germline CDR1 is SEHNR and CDR2 is FQNEAQ (reference sequence). V trimming: 5 bases; J trimming: 3 bases; junction bases outside the gene matches: 4. The CDR3 has 13 amino acids. DNA of the CDR3: TGTGCCAGCAGCCTTGACAGGGTCTACGAGCAGTACTTC. This sequence encodes CASSLDRVYEQYF. Combining the CDR3 with reference TRBV7-9 and TRBJ2-7 gives the whole variable domain DTGVSQNPRHKITKRGQNVTFRCDPISEHNRLYWYRQTLGQGPEFLTYFQNEAQLEKSRLLSDRFSAERPKGSFSTLEIQRTEQGDSAMYLCASSLDRVYEQYFGPGTRLTVT.

This chain links TRBV20-1 with TRBJ1-5, with TRBD1 as a possible D gene (5 bases). CDR1 is DFQATT, CDR2 SNEGSKA, per germline (reference sequence). The CDR3 sequence is 15 residues long. V was pared by 6 bases and J by 6 bases, with 21 bases between. CDR3 sequence reads: CSAKSGAVPGQPQHF. The CDR3 DNA sequence: TGCAGTGCCAAAAGTGGGGCTGTACCTGGTCAGCCCCAGCATTTT.

V gene TRBV6-2 or TRBV6-3 combines with J gene TRBJ2-7; D perhaps matches TRBD1 (6 bases). V was shortened by 5 bases and J by 2 bases, with 19 bases between the two germline ends. Germline V lookup: CDR1 MNHEY, CDR2 SVGEGT. CDR3 size: 16 residues. The CDR3 DNA reads as TGTGCCAGCAGTACCAGGCGGGCAGGGGCGACCTACGAGCAGTACTTC. It encodes CASSTRRAGATYEQYF.

CDR3 sequence (DNA): TGTGCCAGCAGCCAGGGGACAGGGGGCGTTCAGCCCCAGCATTTT. It codes for CASSQGTGGVQPQHF. The chain joins TRBV3-1 to TRBJ1-5; 12 bases map to TRBD1. The CDR3 loop spans 15 amino acids. Germline V gives CDR1 LGHDT, CDR2 YNNKEL (reference sequence). The V and J ends lost 3 bases and 6 bases, in that order; junction bases with no gene match: 3.

This clonotype has at least ten counts. The genes are TRBV12-3 or TRBV12-4 and TRBJ1-1, with D uncertain. The CDR3 consists of 13 residues. V gave up 5 bases and J gave up 9 bases, with 16 bases separating them. CDR3 residues: CASSAMGSGKAFF. Here the CDR3 DNA reads TGTGCCAGCAGTGCCATGGGATCGGGGAAAGCTTTCTTT.

This clonotype was counted a few times. The rearrangement joins TRBV27 to TRBJ1-3, with D possibly matching TRBD1 (6 bases). Between the trimmed V and J ends, which lost 4 bases and 0 bases, there was a span of 16 bases. The CDR3 runs 17 residues. Germline CDR1 MNHEY, CDR2 SMNVEV (reference sequence). The CDR3: CASSSLDRPGSGNTIYF. CDR3 bases: TGTGCCAGCAGTTCCCTGGACAGACCAGGCTCTGGAAACACCATATATTTT.

The V and J genes are TRBV5-1 and TRBJ1-1; no clear D. The V gene lost 0 bases and the J gene lost 1 base, with 7 bases spanning the gap. CDR3 length equals 14 residues. In germline, CDR1 is SGHRS, CDR2 YFSETQ. The CDR3 nucleotides read TGCGCCAGCAGCTTGGATCCAGGGAACACTGAAGCTTTCTTT. Translating it yields CASSLDPGNTEAFF.

The sample holds many counts of this clonotype. The chain uses TRBV5-1 and TRBJ2-7; TRBD1 matches at 8 bases. The trim removed 4 bases at V and 0 bases at J, leaving 9 bases unmatched. Germline CDR1 SGHRS, CDR2 YFSETQ. The CDR3 has 16 amino acids. The chain's CDR3 is CASSPDHRGSSYEQYF. CDR3 sequence (DNA): TGCGCCAGCAGCCCCGATCACAGGGGGAGCTCCTACGAGCAGTACTTC.

This clonotype was seen only a few times. The chain employs TRBV7-3 and TRBJ1-1; perhaps TRBD1 as D (5 bases). V lost 4 bases to trimming and J lost 9 bases, with 15 bases between them. Germline CDR1 reads SGHTA; CDR2 reads FQGTGA. The CDR3 is 13 residues long. CDR3 bases: TGTGCCAGCAGCTCCCGAGCGTCGGACAAAGCTTTCTTT. Protein product: CASSSRASDKAFF.

This clonotype was counted ten times or more. This sequence joins TRBV12-3 or TRBV12-4 and TRBJ1-5, with no clear D. The CDR3 covers 14 residues. V was shortened by 3 bases and J by 2 bases, with 8 bases between the two germline ends. CDR3 DNA: TGTGCCAGCAGTTTCGGGGTTCGCAATCAGCCCCAGCATTTT. Residues: CASSFGVRNQPQHF.

This clonotype was recorded many times. The chain employs TRBV20-1 and TRBJ2-5, with 9 bases fitting TRBD2. The CDR3 runs to 15 residues. V dropped 7 bases and J dropped 0; count of bases not matched to a gene: 9. Per the germline V gene, CDR1 is DFQATT and CDR2 is SNEGSKA (reference sequence). CDR3 DNA: TGCAGTGGACCCCTAGCGGGAAAGTACCAAGAGACCCAGTACTTC. It encodes CSGPLAGKYQETQYF.

The chain uses TRBV6-5 and TRBJ1-1; D unclear. CDR1 MNHEY and CDR2 SVGAGI come from the germline V gene. Trimming left V 7 bases short and J 4 bases short, with 10 bases between. This CDR3 comprises 12 residues. The CDR3 reads CASIWRITEAFF. DNA of the CDR3: TGTGCCAGCATTTGGCGTATCACTGAAGCTTTCTTT.

The rearrangement links TRBV11-2 to TRBJ2-7, with TRBD1 matching over 10 bases. The CDR3 is 15 residues long. The germline CDR1 and CDR2 sequences are SGHAT and FQNNGV. After removal of 7 bases from V and 2 bases from J, the junction contained 8 bases not matched to a gene. The CDR3 region is CASTLSTGGTYEQYF. In nucleotides, the CDR3 is TGTGCCAGCACCCTCTCGACAGGGGGCACCTACGAGCAGTACTTC.